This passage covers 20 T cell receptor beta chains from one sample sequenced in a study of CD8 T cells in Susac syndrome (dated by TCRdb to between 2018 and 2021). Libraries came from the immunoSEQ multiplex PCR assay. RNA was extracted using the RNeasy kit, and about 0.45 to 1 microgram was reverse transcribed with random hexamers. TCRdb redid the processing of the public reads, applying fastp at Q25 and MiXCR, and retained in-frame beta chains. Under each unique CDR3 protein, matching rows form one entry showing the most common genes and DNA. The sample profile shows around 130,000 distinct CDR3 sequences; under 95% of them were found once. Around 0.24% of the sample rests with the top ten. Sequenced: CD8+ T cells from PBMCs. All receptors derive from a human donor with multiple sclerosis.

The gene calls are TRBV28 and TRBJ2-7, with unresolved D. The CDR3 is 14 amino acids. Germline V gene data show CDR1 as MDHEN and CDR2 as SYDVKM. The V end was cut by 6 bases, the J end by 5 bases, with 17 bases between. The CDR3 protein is CASSPLVWSNEQYF. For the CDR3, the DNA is TGTGCCAGCAGCCCCCTCGTCTGGAGCAACGAGCAGTACTTC.

The CDR3 protein is CASSQDWQGGEQYF. CDR3 coding DNA: TGCGCCAGCAGCCAAGATTGGCAGGGCGGCGAGCAGTACTTC. This chain connects TRBV4-1 to TRBJ2-7, with D perhaps matching TRBD1 (5 bases). V lost 0 bases to trimming and J lost 6 bases, with 12 bases between them. The CDR3 is 14 residues long. CDR1 is MGHRA, CDR2 YSYEKL, per germline.

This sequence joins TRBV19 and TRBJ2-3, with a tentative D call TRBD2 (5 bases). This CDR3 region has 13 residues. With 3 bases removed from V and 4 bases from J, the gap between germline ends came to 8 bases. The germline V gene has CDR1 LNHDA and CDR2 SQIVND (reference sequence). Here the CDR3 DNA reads TGTGCCAGTAGTATTAGCGCCCCAGATACGCAGTATTTT. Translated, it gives CASSISAPDTQYF. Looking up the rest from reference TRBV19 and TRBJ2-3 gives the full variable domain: DGGITQSPKYLFRKEGQNVTLSCEQNLNHDAMYWYRQDPGQGLRLIYYSQIVNDFQKGDIAEGYSVSREKKESFPLTVTSAQKNPTAFYLCASSISAPDTQYFGPGTRLTVL.

CDR3 DNA sequence: TGTGCCAGCAGTTTGGTTGATGAGCAGTTCTTC. This encodes CASSLVDEQFF. This chain uses TRBV28 with TRBJ2-1; no clear D. This CDR3 is built from 11 residues. CDR1 is MDHEN, CDR2 SYDVKM, per germline. V was clipped by 3 bases and J by 8 bases, with 5 bases between them. Supplemented by reference TRBV28 and TRBJ2-1, the full variable domain reads DVKVTQSSRYLVKRTGEKVFLECVQDMDHENMFWYRQDPGLGLRLIYFSYDVKMKEKGDIPEGYSVSREKKERFSLILESASTNQTSMYLCASSLVDEQFFGPGTRLTVL.

In DNA form, the CDR3 reads TGTGCCTGGAGTGTTGGGGTAACGAGTGGGGCCAACGTCCTGACTTTC. Residues: CAWSVGVTSGANVLTF. The chain recombines TRBV30 with TRBJ2-6; no reliable D call. Germline V lookup: CDR1 GTSNPN, CDR2 SVGIG (reference sequence). Trimming removed 0 bases at V and 3 bases at J, with 12 bases between. This CDR3 has 16 residues. The entire variable domain, with the rest obtained from reference TRBV30 and TRBJ2-6, is as follows: SQTIHQWPATLVQPVGSPLSLECTVEGTSNPNLYWYRQAAGRGLQLLFYSVGIGQISSEVPQNLSASRPQDRQFILSSKKLLLSDSGFYLCAWSVGVTSGANVLTFGAGSRLTVL.

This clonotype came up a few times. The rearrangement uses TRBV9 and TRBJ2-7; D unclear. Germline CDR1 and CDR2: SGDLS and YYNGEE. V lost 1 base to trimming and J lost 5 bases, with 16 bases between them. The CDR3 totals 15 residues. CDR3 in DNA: TGTGCCAGCAGCGTATCCGTTATAGGATCGGACGAGCAGTACTTC. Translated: CASSVSVIGSDEQYF. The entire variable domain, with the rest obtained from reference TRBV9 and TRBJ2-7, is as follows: DSGVTQTPKHLITATGQRVTLRCSPRSGDLSVYWYQQSLDQGLQFLIQYYNGEERAKGNILERFSAQQFPDLHSELNLSSLELGDSALYFCASSVSVIGSDEQYFGPGTRLTVT.

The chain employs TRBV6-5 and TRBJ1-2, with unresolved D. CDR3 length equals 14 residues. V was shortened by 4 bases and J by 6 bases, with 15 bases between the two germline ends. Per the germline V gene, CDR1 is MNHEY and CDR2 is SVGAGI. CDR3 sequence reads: CASSFLLDGNGYTF. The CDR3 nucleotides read TGTGCCAGCAGTTTCCTTTTGGACGGTAATGGCTACACCTTC.

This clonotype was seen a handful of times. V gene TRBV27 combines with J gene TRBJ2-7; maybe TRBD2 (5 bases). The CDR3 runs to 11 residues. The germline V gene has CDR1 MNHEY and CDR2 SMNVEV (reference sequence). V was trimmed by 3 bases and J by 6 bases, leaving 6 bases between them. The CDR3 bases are TGTGCCAGCAGTTTCGCGGGCGAGCAGTACTTC. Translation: CASSFAGEQYF.

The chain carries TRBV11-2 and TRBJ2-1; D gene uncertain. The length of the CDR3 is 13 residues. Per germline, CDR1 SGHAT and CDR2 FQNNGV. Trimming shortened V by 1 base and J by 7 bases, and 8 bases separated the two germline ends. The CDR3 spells CASSLVAPNEQFF. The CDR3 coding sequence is TGTGCCAGCAGCTTAGTGGCCCCTAATGAGCAGTTCTTC.

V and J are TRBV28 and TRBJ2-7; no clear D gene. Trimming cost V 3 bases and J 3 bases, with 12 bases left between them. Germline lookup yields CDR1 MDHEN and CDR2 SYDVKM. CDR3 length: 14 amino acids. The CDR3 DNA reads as TGTGCCAGCAGTTTTGGGCAGGTGGTCTACGAGCAGTACTTC. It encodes CASSFGQVVYEQYF.

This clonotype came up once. This chain's CDR3 is CASSQDLGYGEKLFF. The DNA of the CDR3 is TGTGCCAGCAGCCAAGATTTAGGGTATGGCGAAAAACTGTTTTTT. The chain has TRBV3-1 and TRBJ1-4, with D hard to call. V lost 0 bases and J lost 8, with 13 bases in between. Germline lookup yields CDR1 LGHDT and CDR2 YNNKEL (reference sequence). The CDR3 has 15 residues.

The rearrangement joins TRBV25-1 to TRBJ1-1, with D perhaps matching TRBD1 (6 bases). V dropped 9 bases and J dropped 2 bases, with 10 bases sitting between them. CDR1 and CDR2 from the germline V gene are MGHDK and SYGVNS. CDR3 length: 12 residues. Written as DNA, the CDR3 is TGTGCCAGTGGACAGCGCAACACTGAAGCTTTCTTT. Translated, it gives CASGQRNTEAFF. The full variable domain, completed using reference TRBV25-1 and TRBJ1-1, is EADIYQTPRYLVIGTGKKITLECSQTMGHDKMYWYQQDPGMELHLIHYSYGVNSTEKGDLSSESTVSRIRTEHFPLTLESARPSHTSQYLCASGQRNTEAFFGQGTRLTVV.

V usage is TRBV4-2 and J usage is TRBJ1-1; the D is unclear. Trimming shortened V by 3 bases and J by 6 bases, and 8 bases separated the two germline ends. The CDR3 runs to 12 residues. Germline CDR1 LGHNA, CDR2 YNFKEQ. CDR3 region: CASSQGGAEAFF. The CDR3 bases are TGTGCCAGCAGCCAGGGTGGTGCTGAAGCTTTCTTT.

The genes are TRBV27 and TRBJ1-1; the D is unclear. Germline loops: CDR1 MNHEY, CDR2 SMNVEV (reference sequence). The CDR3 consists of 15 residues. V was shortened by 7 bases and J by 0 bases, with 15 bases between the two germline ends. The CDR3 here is CASTLVGRMNTEAFF. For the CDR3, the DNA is TGTGCCAGCACCCTGGTAGGGCGTATGAACACTGAAGCTTTCTTT.

CDR3 nucleotides: TGTGCCAGCAGTTTGTCGTACCAAGAGACCCAGTACTTC. It translates to CASSLSYQETQYF. This chain joins TRBV27 and TRBJ2-5; D gene ambiguous. Germline CDR1 and CDR2: MNHEY and SMNVEV (reference sequence). The V end was cut by 3 bases, the J end by 0 bases, with 5 bases between. There are 13 residues in the CDR3.

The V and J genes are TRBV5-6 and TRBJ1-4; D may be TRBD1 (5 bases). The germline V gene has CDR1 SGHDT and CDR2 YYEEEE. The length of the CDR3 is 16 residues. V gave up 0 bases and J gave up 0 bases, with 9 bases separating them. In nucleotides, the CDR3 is TGTGCCAGCAGCTTGGAAGGGGAGACAACTAATGAAAAACTGTTTTTT. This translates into CASSLEGETTNEKLFF.

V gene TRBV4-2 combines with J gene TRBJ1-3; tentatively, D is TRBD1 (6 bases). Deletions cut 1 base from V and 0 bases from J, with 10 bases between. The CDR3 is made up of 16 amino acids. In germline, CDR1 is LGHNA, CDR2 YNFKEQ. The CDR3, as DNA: TGTGCCAGCAGCCAAGTGGAGACAGGCTCTGGAAACACCATATATTTT. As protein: CASSQVETGSGNTIYF.

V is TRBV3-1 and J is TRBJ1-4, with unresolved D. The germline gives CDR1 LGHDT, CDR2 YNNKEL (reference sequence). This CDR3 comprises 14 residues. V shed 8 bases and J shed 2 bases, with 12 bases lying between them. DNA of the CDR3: TGTGCCAGCCGAAAGGGAGCTACTAATGAAAAACTGTTTTTT. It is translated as CASRKGATNEKLFF.

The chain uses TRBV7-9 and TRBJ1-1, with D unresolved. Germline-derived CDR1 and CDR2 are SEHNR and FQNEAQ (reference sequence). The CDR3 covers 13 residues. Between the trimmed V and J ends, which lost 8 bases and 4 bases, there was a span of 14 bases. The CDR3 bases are TGTGCCAGCTACGTTCTTGGTGGCACTGAAGCTTTCTTT. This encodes CASYVLGGTEAFF.

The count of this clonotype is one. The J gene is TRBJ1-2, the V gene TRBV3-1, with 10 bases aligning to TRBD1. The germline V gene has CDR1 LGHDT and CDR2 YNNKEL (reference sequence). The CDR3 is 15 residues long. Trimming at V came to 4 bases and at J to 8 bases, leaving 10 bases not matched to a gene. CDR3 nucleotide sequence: TGTGCCAGCAGCCCCAGGACGACAGGGGGCTGGGGCTACACCTTC. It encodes CASSPRTTGGWGYTF. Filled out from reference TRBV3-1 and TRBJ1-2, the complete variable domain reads DTAVSQTPKYLVTQMGNDKSIKCEQNLGHDTMYWYKQDSKKFLKIMFSYNNKELIINETVPNRFSPKSPDKAHLNLHINSLELGDSAVYFCASSPRTTGGWGYTFGSGTRLTVV.